What follows are 11 T cell receptor beta chains derived from one specimen sequenced in a study of blood T cell repertoires in COVID-19. Clones were read by immunoSEQ multiplex PCR, and TCRdb kept only the in-frame ones, dropping some. Among about 310,000 clones listed, 85% to 90% were seen once. The specimen was peripheral blood. The receptors were sampled from a woman in her 30s with COVID-19, enrolled during active disease.

This clone was seen repeatedly, ten times or more. This sequence joins TRBV10-1 and TRBJ1-5, with 7 nucleotides matching TRBD1. This CDR3 is 16 amino acids long. CDR1 is WNHNN and CDR2 is SYGVQD in the germline V gene (reference sequence). Trimming at V came to 6 bases and at J to 3 bases, leaving 11 bases not matched to a gene. CDR3 protein: CASRANTGEVNQPQHF. The CDR3 DNA reads as TGCGCCAGCAGGGCTAACACAGGGGAGGTCAATCAGCCCCAGCATTTT.

The gene calls are TRBV28 and TRBJ2-7, with D tentatively TRBD1 (6 bases). The V and J ends lost 6 bases and 2 bases respectively, with 17 bases between them. This CDR3 has 15 residues. The germline V gene encodes CDR1 MDHEN and CDR2 SYDVKM. The CDR3, as DNA: TGTGCCAGCAGATCCGGGACAACAAGGGCCTACGAGCAGTACTTC. Protein sequence: CASRSGTTRAYEQYF.

This clone was seen more than once but under ten times. This chain connects TRBV29-1 to TRBJ1-2, with TRBD1 matching 8 bases. The CDR3 loop spans 14 amino acids. Germline CDR1 and CDR2: SQVTM and ANQGSEA. V lost 6 bases to trimming and J lost 5 bases; unmatched junction nucleotides: 11. The CDR3 sequence is CSVGDQGAPYGYTF. The DNA of the CDR3 is TGCAGCGTGGGGGACCAGGGGGCCCCTTATGGCTACACCTTC.

The table lists this clone with a few counts. The chain is built from TRBV27 and TRBJ1-6, with 8 bases lining up with TRBD1. The CDR3 contains 15 residues. V gave up 3 bases and J gave up 7 bases; unmatched junction bases: 5. Per germline, CDR1 MNHEY and CDR2 SMNVEV (reference sequence). The CDR3 spells CASSFRDRPNSPLHF. The CDR3 nucleotides read TGTGCCAGCAGTTTTAGGGACAGGCCCAATTCACCCCTCCACTTT.

The chain combines TRBV29-1 with TRBJ2-1; 10 bases align to TRBD2. Germline values: CDR1 SQVTM, CDR2 ANQGSEA. V lost 4 bases, J lost 4 bases, and 7 bases stayed unmatched. The CDR3 is made up of 15 amino acids. This CDR3 reads CSVAKRLAGYNEQFF. CDR3 coding DNA: TGCAGCGTTGCAAAGAGACTAGCGGGTTACAATGAGCAGTTCTTC.

In this sample, this clone turned up once. V and J are TRBV15 and TRBJ1-4, with D unresolved. Per the germline V gene, CDR1 is LNHNV and CDR2 is YYDKDF (reference sequence). Between the trimmed V and J ends, which lost 0 bases and 0 bases, there was a span of 8 bases. The CDR3 spans 16 residues. The CDR3 DNA follows: TGTGCCACCAGCAGAGATCCGGGTGCAACTAATGAAAAACTGTTTTTT. This translates into CATSRDPGATNEKLFF.

The CDR3 DNA reads TGTGCCAGCAGCTTGAGCGGGGTGTGGAGCGATCTAATGAACACTGAAGCTTTCTTT. Translation: CASSLSGVWSDLMNTEAFF. The chain joins TRBV5-5 to TRBJ1-1, with D unresolved. The CDR3 is 19 residues long. Germline loops: CDR1 SGHKS, CDR2 YYEKEE (reference sequence). V shed 1 base and J shed 0 bases, with 22 bases lying between them.

The genes are TRBV5-4 and TRBJ1-1, with 11 bases aligning to TRBD1. With 7 bases clipped from V and 6 bases from J, the junction kept 14 bases outside the gene matches. CDR1 and CDR2 (germline): SGHNT, YYREEE (reference sequence). This CDR3 region has 16 residues. The CDR3 nucleotides read TGTGCCAGCTATGGGACAGGGGGAGGAGGTCGTTCTGAAGCTTTCTTT. This sequence encodes CASYGTGGGGRSEAFF.

In its sample, this clone was seen once. The gene calls are TRBV2 and TRBJ1-6, with unresolved D. V was pared by 7 bases and J by 10 bases, with 17 bases between. The CDR3 runs to 14 residues. Germline V lookup: CDR1 SNHLY, CDR2 FYNNEI. CDR3 bases: TGTGCCAGCATTCTCGAGCGTCCGAACTCACCCCTCCACTTT. Translation gives CASILERPNSPLHF.

The chain uses TRBV5-6 and TRBJ2-7; 11 bases align to TRBD1. CDR1 is SGHDT, CDR2 YYEEEE, per germline. The CDR3 extends over 14 amino acids. The V segment lost 3 bases and the J segment 4 bases; nucleotides outside the gene matches: 3. The CDR3 DNA follows: TGTGCCAGCAGCTGGGGACAGGGGGTATACGAGCAGTACTTC. Translating gives CASSWGQGVYEQYF. Based on the CDR3 plus reference TRBV5-6 and TRBJ2-7, the full variable domain is DAGVTQSPTHLIKTRGQQVTLRCSPKSGHDTVSWYQQALGQGPQFIFQYYEEEERQRGNFPDRFSGHQFPNYSSELNVNALLLGDSALYLCASSWGQGVYEQYFGPGTRLTVT.

J is TRBJ2-6 and V is TRBV11-2; 7 bases map to TRBD1. CDR3 length: 19 residues. CDR1 is SGHAT, CDR2 FQNNGV, per germline. Losses at the gene ends were 2 bases for V and 0 bases for J; bases not matched to a gene: 10. CDR3 region: CASSLYGQASRSGANVLTF. The CDR3 region has the DNA TGTGCCAGCAGCTTATATGGACAGGCTTCTCGCTCTGGGGCCAACGTCCTGACTTTC.